A single sample is the source of the 5 T cell receptor beta chains below, sequenced in a study of T-cell reconstitution after alpha-beta-depleted transplantation in children. Unique molecular identifiers were incorporated into the prepared TCRbeta library. TCRdb recomputed calls from the PCR reads with MiXCR, one row per CDR3 protein. The sample includes 55,000 to 85,000 distinct CDR3 sequences, about a tenth of them seen just once. The sequences come from PBMCs, collected before TCRalphabeta/CD19-depleted stem cell transplant. The receptors derive from a boy aged 5-17 years with acute myeloid leukemia, due to receive a stem cell transplant.

This clonotype was detected ten times or more. The chain combines TRBV12-3 or TRBV12-4 with TRBJ2-5, with D possibly TRBD1 on 6 matching bases. With 4 bases removed from V and 5 bases from J, the gap between germline ends came to 11 bases. The CDR3 sequence is 13 residues long. In nucleotides, the CDR3 is TGTGCCAGCAGTTGGGGGCGCGGGGAGACCCAGTACTTC. The encoded protein is CASSWGRGETQYF.

The sample holds many counts of this clonotype. The chain joins TRBV18 to TRBJ2-2; 7 nucleotides agree with TRBD2. CDR3 size: 16 residues. The germline gives CDR1 KGHSH, CDR2 LQKENI. With 3 bases clipped from V and 1 base from J, the junction kept 5 bases outside the gene matches. As DNA, the CDR3 is TGTGCCAGCTCACCTCCCGGGGGGATGAACACCGGGGAGCTGTTTTTT. Residues: CASSPPGGMNTGELFF.

The chain couples TRBV6-2 or TRBV6-3 to TRBJ2-2; no reliable D call. CDR1 MNHEY and CDR2 SVGEGT come from the germline V gene. Trimming removed 2 bases from V and 4 bases from J, with 11 bases in between. The CDR3 length is 15 residues. CDR3 loop: CASSYGLGPTGELFF. The CDR3 coding sequence is TGTGCCAGCAGTTACGGTCTAGGACCCACCGGGGAGCTGTTTTTT.

This clonotype was recorded at least ten times. The V and J genes are TRBV4-2 and TRBJ2-1; the D gene is possibly TRBD2 (6 bases). The CDR3 extends over 15 amino acids. V was cut by 4 bases and J by 6 bases, with 16 bases left in between. CDR1 and CDR2 from the germline V gene are LGHNA and YNFKEQ. The CDR3 coding sequence is TGTGCCAGCAGCCCAGCGGTAGGAGGGACCAATGAGCAGTTCTTC. Translating it yields CASSPAVGGTNEQFF.

This clonotype came up many times. The V gene is TRBV12-3 or TRBV12-4, the J gene TRBJ2-4, with TRBD1 identical over 9 bases. This CDR3 comprises 15 residues. Trimming at V came to 3 bases and at J to 5 bases, leaving 5 bases not matched to a gene. This CDR3 reads CASSLLGQGENIQYF. CDR3 sequence (DNA): TGTGCCAGCAGTTTGTTGGGACAGGGAGAAAACATTCAGTACTTC.